This T cell receptor (beta chain) emerged from a study of cytomegalovirus exposure and HLA in healthy donors. Comments on this clone: Its target is not known.

V lost 6 bases and J lost 0, with 5 bases in between. Germline CDR1 is LNHDA and CDR2 is SQIVND (reference sequence). The CDR3 extends over 13 amino acids. PCR involved 60 Vbeta and 13 Jbeta primers. Sequencing used immunoSEQ multiplex PCR; TCRdb keeps in-frame clones, though not all of them. The sample yields some 30,000 clones, around nine tenths seen once. Study-wide findings and caveats: Later on, a genetic analysis was performed. It linked a missense variant in DCLRE1C with V- and J-gene trimming of TCR beta. A later analysis linked 15,000 to 20,000 TCR beta sequences to HLA alleles at 0.05 false discovery rate.

Sequenced input: PBMCs. This sequence was found in a boy younger than 18 in good health and CMV-seronegative. V gene TRBV19 combines with J gene TRBJ1-4; D remains ambiguous. This chain's CDR3 is CASRQPTNEKLFF. The CDR3 nucleotides read TGTGCCAGTAGACAGCCAACTAATGAAAAACTGTTTTTT.